These 9 T cell receptor beta chains came from one sample sequenced in a study of blood T cell repertoires in COVID-19. TCRdb's table, derived via immunoSEQ multiplex PCR, lists solely in-frame clones and lacks some. The sample comprises fewer than 200,000 clones, around 87% of which are singletons, and 0.85% to 0.95% rests with the top ten. Specimen: peripheral blood. Receptors originate from a woman aged 18-29 years who had recovered from COVID-19.

The chain combines TRBV13 with TRBJ2-1, with a weak D call TRBD2 (6 bases). The CDR3 totals 12 residues. The germline V and J ends were trimmed by 5 bases and 9 bases, with 11 bases remaining between them. The germline CDR1 and CDR2 sequences are PRHDT and FYEKMQ (reference sequence). The CDR3 bases are TGTGCCAGCAGCCCGGAGGGTGGTGAGCAGTTCTTC. Translation gives CASSPEGGEQFF.

J is TRBJ2-3 and V is TRBV7-7; D is ambiguous. The V gene's germline CDR1 is SSHAT and CDR2 FNYEAQ (reference sequence). This CDR3 is built from 17 residues. The V gene lost 1 base and the J gene lost 3 bases, with 17 bases spanning the gap. CDR3 loop: CASSLDPPRTGTDTQYF. The CDR3 DNA reads as TGTGCCAGCAGCTTAGATCCCCCAAGAACCGGGACAGATACGCAGTATTTT.

The gene calls are TRBV7-9 and TRBJ1-2; TRBD1 is a possible D gene (6 bases). CDR3 length equals 14 residues. V was trimmed by 2 bases and J by 5 bases, leaving 12 bases between them. CDR1 is SEHNR and CDR2 is FQNEAQ in the germline V gene (reference sequence). DNA for the CDR3: TGTGCCAGCAGCTTATCACAGGGTAATTATGGCTACACCTTC. Protein sequence: CASSLSQGNYGYTF. Combining the CDR3 with reference TRBV7-9 and TRBJ1-2 gives the whole variable domain DTGVSQNPRHKITKRGQNVTFRCDPISEHNRLYWYRQTLGQGPEFLTYFQNEAQLEKSRLLSDRFSAERPKGSFSTLEIQRTEQGDSAMYLCASSLSQGNYGYTFGSGTRLTVV.

J is TRBJ2-2 and V is TRBV7-9; weak D call: TRBD1 (6 bases). Germline assignment: CDR1 SEHNR and CDR2 FQNEAQ (reference sequence). The CDR3 consists of 16 residues. The V end was cut by 8 bases, the J end by 6 bases, with 22 bases between. As DNA, the CDR3 is TGTGCCAGCTTCAGAGCCCAAACAGGGTGGGCCGGGGAGCTGTTTTTT. It codes for CASFRAQTGWAGELFF.

In this sample, this clone turned up once. The chain joins TRBV6-5 to TRBJ2-5, with D tentatively TRBD1 (6 bases). In germline, CDR1 is MNHEY, CDR2 SVGAGI. Between the trimmed V and J ends, which lost 2 bases and 1 base, there was a span of 8 bases. The CDR3 has 14 residues. CDR3 in DNA: TGTGCCAGCAGTTACGTCAGGGGCCAAGAGACCCAGTACTTC. The encoded protein is CASSYVRGQETQYF.

The chain couples TRBV12-2 to TRBJ2-1; TRBD2 is taken as the D call from the table, unchecked against the DNA. TRBV12-2 is assigned pseudogene status. This CDR3 has 17 residues. This CDR3 is CASRLYRGGPSYNEQFF. CDR3 coding DNA: TGTGCAAGTCGCTTATACCGGGGGGGCCCCTCCTACAATGAGCAGTTCTTC.

The chain couples TRBV5-8 to TRBJ2-3; D ambiguous. The germline V and J ends were trimmed by 0 bases and 0 bases, with 14 bases remaining between them. Germline values: CDR1 SGHTS, CDR2 YDEGEE. CDR3 length equals 17 residues. As DNA, the CDR3 is TGTGCCAGCAGCTTGGCGAGACAAGCAACTAGCACAGATACGCAGTATTTT. This gives the protein CASSLARQATSTDTQYF. Complete variable domain (other parts from reference TRBV5-8 and TRBJ2-3): EAGVTQSPTHLIKTRGQQATLRCSPISGHTSVYWYQQALGLGLQFLLWYDEGEERNRGNFPPRFSGRQFPNYSSELNVNALELEDSALYLCASSLARQATSTDTQYFGPGTRLTVL.

This clone was detected once. The chain uses TRBV4-3 and TRBJ2-1; TRBD2 matches at 13 bases. The CDR3 sequence is 15 residues long. V was clipped by 1 base and J by 10 bases; unmatched bases: 4. CDR1 LGHNA and CDR2 YSLEER come from the germline V gene. CDR3 DNA: TGCGCCAGCAGCCAAGTAAGACTAGCGGGAGGAGAGCAGTTCTTC. It yields the protein CASSQVRLAGGEQFF.

The V gene is TRBV28, the J gene TRBJ1-2, with D possibly TRBD1 on 5 matching bases. Germline V gives CDR1 MDHEN, CDR2 SYDVKM. The V gene lost 8 bases and the J gene lost 5 bases, with 18 bases spanning the gap. This CDR3 spans 14 amino acids. CDR3: CASLGRGRKYGYTF. The DNA for the CDR3 is TGTGCCAGCCTAGGAAGGGGTCGGAAATATGGCTACACCTTC.